The 20 T cell receptor delta chains below all came from one sample that was sequenced in a study of Vδ1+ human thymocytes. Study-level findings and limits: Thymic TRG and TRD repertoires appeared highly polyclonal, with Gaussian CDR3 length distributions.

For these receptors, no antigen is known. Extracted RNA was reverse transcribed into cDNA. Multiplex PCR used pooled V-gene forward primers and a constant-region reverse primer to amplify CDR3s. TCRdb called clones anew from the multiplex PCR reads with CATT. The data show roughly 50,000 delta-chain clones, 15% to 20% seen once. Source material: Vdelta1+ gamma-delta thymocytes from the thymus. As to subset: FACS-sorted CD3+ TCRalphabeta- TCRVdelta1+ TCRVdelta2- thymocytes. The receptors shown here come from a boy under two years old who had congenital heart surgery.

In its sample, this clone was seen a few times. The chain has TRDV1 and TRDJ1, with 11 bases fitting TRDD3. The germline gives CDR1 TSWWSYY, CDR2 QGS. This CDR3 has 20 amino acids. V lost 4 bases, J lost 1 base, and 17 bases stayed unmatched. CDR3 loop: CALGGLPYWGIGICTDKLIF. CDR3 in DNA: TGTGCTCTTGGGGGACTTCCCTACTGGGGGATAGGGATTTGCACCGATAAACTCATCTTT.

Concerning this clone itself: A much larger clone sits a single nucleotide away, making a read error possible. The chain has TRDV2 and TRDJ1; the match to TRDD3 covers 11 bases. The length of the CDR3 is 17 residues. Trimming removed 3 bases from V and 10 bases from J; junction bases left unmatched: 18. CDR1 and CDR2 (germline): GEAIGNYY, EKD. The CDR3 DNA is TGTGCCTGTGACCTCACTCCCAAGTTTACTGGGGGATATGGACTCATCTTT. Translation: CACDLTPKFTGGYGLIF.

This clone has a handful of counts. The V and J genes are TRDV1 and TRDJ1; 10 nucleotides align to TRDD3. This CDR3 is built from 19 residues. The trim removed 1 base at V and 2 bases at J, leaving 13 bases unmatched. Germline values: CDR1 TSWWSYY, CDR2 QGS. In DNA, the CDR3 is TGTGCTCTTGGGGAACATTCCTTTCACTGGGGGATTGAAACCGATAAACTCATCTTT. As protein: CALGEHSFHWGIETDKLIF.

This chain links TRDV1 with TRDJ1; TRDD2 agrees at 7 bases. The J segment lost 0 bases and the V segment lost 0 bases, leaving 13 bases of the junction unmatched. The CDR3 spans 19 residues. Germline values: CDR1 TSWWSYY, CDR2 QGS. Here the CDR3 reads CALGELFLRPPDHTDKLIF. The CDR3 nucleotides read TGTGCTCTTGGGGAACTATTCCTACGACCACCGGACCACACCGATAAACTCATCTTT.

There are a few counts of this clone. The gene calls are TRDV1 and TRDJ1; unclear D gene. V shed 5 bases and J shed 4 bases, with 17 bases lying between them. CDR3 size: 15 residues. CDR1 and CDR2 from the germline V gene are TSWWSYY and QGS. The DNA for the CDR3 is TGTGCTCTTGGGCCCCGGCCCTCGCGGGTCGATAAACTCATCTTT. It translates to CALGPRPSRVDKLIF.

The rearrangement joins TRDV1 to TRDJ1, with 10 bases that match TRDD3. Germline trimming cut 0 bases from V and 0 bases from J; bases unmatched to any gene: 16. The germline V gene encodes CDR1 TSWWSYY and CDR2 QGS. The CDR3 spans 21 residues. The CDR3: CALGELGGFPLLGDYTDKLIF. In nucleotides, the CDR3 is TGTGCTCTTGGGGAACTAGGGGGCTTTCCCCTACTGGGGGATTACACCGATAAACTCATCTTT.

The sample holds a few counts of this clone. The J gene is TRDJ1, the V gene TRDV1, with D hard to call. CDR3 length equals 16 residues. The germline V and J ends were trimmed by 2 bases and 1 base, with 14 bases remaining between them. Per germline, CDR1 TSWWSYY and CDR2 QGS. The CDR3 loop reads CALGEGFLHSTDKLIF. The CDR3, as DNA: TGTGCTCTTGGGGAAGGGTTTCTACACTCCACCGATAAACTCATCTTT.

The V and J genes are TRDV1 and TRDJ1; 10 nucleotides line up with TRDD3. CDR3 length: 23 residues. V lost 6 bases, J lost 0 bases, and 28 bases stayed unmatched. From germline, CDR1 is TSWWSYY and CDR2 QGS. The CDR3, as DNA: TGTGCTCTTGGTCCTATTCCTACAAAATGTACTGGGGGATTCAGCTCCTACACCGATAAACTCATCTTT. Its protein is CALGPIPTKCTGGFSSYTDKLIF.

The V call is TRDV1, the J call TRDJ1, with D unclear. The CDR3 is made up of 14 amino acids. Germline V gene data show CDR1 as TSWWSYY and CDR2 as QGS. V lost 1 base and J lost 0, with 6 bases in between. As DNA, the CDR3 is TGTGCTCTTGGGGAACCCAACCACACCGATAAACTCATCTTT. Its protein product is CALGEPNHTDKLIF.

The gene calls are TRDV1 and TRDJ1; a weak D match, TRDD2 (9 bases). CDR3 size: 20 residues. The germline CDR1 and CDR2 sequences are TSWWSYY and QGS. Trimming left V 4 bases short and J 0 bases short, with 27 bases between. The CDR3: CALGAFLPTKLGVYTDKLIF. In DNA, the CDR3 is TGTGCTCTTGGGGCTTTCCTTCCTACTAAACTGGGGGTTTACACCGATAAACTCATCTTT.

In this sample, this clone turned up a few times. The chain links TRDV1 to TRDJ1, with 12 bases fitting TRDD3. V trimming: 3 bases; J trimming: 0 bases; junction bases outside the gene matches: 23. Germline V gene sequence: CDR1 TSWWSYY, CDR2 QGS. CDR3 length: 23 amino acids. CDR3 sequence: CALGEGRGPACTGGYSYTDKLIF. The CDR3 nucleotides read TGTGCTCTTGGGGAGGGCCGAGGTCCAGCGTGTACTGGGGGATACTCGTACACCGATAAACTCATCTTT.

This clone was seen more than once but under ten times. The gene calls are TRDV1 and TRDJ1; 7 positions match TRDD3. V was clipped by 0 bases and J by 4 bases; unmatched bases: 11. Per germline, CDR1 TSWWSYY and CDR2 QGS. The CDR3 contains 17 residues. The CDR3 DNA sequence: TGTGCTCTTGGGGAACTACTGTCCTGGGGGTCGGACGATAAACTCATCTTT. It is translated as CALGELLSWGSDDKLIF.

This chain joins TRDV2 and TRDJ1, with TRDD3 matching 9 bases. Germline V gives CDR1 GEAIGNYY, CDR2 EKD. V lost 0 bases, J lost 4 bases, and 11 bases stayed unmatched. The CDR3 runs to 17 residues. CDR3 protein: CACDTARWGISNDKLIF. CDR3 DNA: TGTGCCTGTGACACCGCCCGTTGGGGGATAAGTAACGATAAACTCATCTTT.

V and J are TRDV1 and TRDJ1, with D hard to call. V shed 2 bases and J shed 1 base, with 14 bases lying between them. The CDR3 extends over 16 amino acids. CDR1 and CDR2 (germline): TSWWSYY, QGS. In nucleotides, the CDR3 is TGTGCTCTTGGGGAATCGAGTTTCGACTCCACCGATAAACTCATCTTT. It specifies CALGESSFDSTDKLIF.

The table lists this clone with a few counts. The chain links TRDV1 to TRDJ1, with 10 bases aligning to TRDD3. V shed 5 bases and J 2 bases; nucleotides not matched to a gene: 20. CDR1 is TSWWSYY and CDR2 is QGS in the germline V gene. The CDR3 runs to 20 residues. Here the CDR3 reads CALGLGPSLVLGDFTDKLIF. In DNA form, the CDR3 reads TGTGCTCTTGGGCTGGGGCCTTCCCTCGTACTGGGGGATTTTACCGATAAACTCATCTTT.

This clone showed up just a few times. The chain combines TRDV1 with TRDJ1; TRDD3 matches at 7 bases. The V gene's germline CDR1 is TSWWSYY and CDR2 QGS. The J segment lost 2 bases and the V segment lost 1 base, leaving 16 bases of the junction unmatched. The CDR3 spans 19 residues. The CDR3: CALGEPRAALTGATDKLIF. CDR3 DNA sequence: TGTGCTCTTGGGGAACCTCGGGCTGCCCTTACTGGGGCGACCGATAAACTCATCTTT.

The sample holds a few counts of this clone. The gene calls are TRDV1 and TRDJ1, with unresolved D. CDR3 size: 12 residues. Germline CDR1 TSWWSYY, CDR2 QGS. V was trimmed by 5 bases and J by 4 bases, leaving 8 bases between them. Here the CDR3 DNA reads TGTGCTCTTGGGCCTGGCGGCGATAAACTCATCTTT. Encoded protein: CALGPGGDKLIF.

Regarding this clone: The germline gene is not matched at one end of the junction; a read error may be the cause. This sample also contains other DNA sequences that code for the same CDR3. The chain joins TRDV2 to TRDJ1, with D possibly TRDD3 on 5 matching bases. Per the germline V gene, CDR1 is GEAIGNYY and CDR2 is EKD. This CDR3 is built from 13 residues. The CDR3 sequence is CACDTAWVDKLIF. In DNA, the CDR3 is TGTGCCTGCGACACCGCCTGGGTTGATAAACTCATCTTT.

The rearrangement joins TRDV1 to TRDJ1; the match to TRDD3 covers 9 bases. Germline-derived CDR1 and CDR2 are TSWWSYY and QGS. This CDR3 region has 18 residues. Germline trimming cut 0 bases from V and 0 bases from J; bases unmatched to any gene: 8. The CDR3 DNA sequence: TGTGCTCTTGGGGAACTTGGACCCCCTGGGGGATACACCGATAAACTCATCTTT. It specifies CALGELGPPGGYTDKLIF.

In its sample, this clone was seen a few times. This chain joins TRDV1 and TRDJ1; possibly TRDD3 for D (6 bases). The length of the CDR3 is 18 residues. Germline values: CDR1 TSWWSYY, CDR2 QGS. Deletions cut 1 base from V and 0 bases from J, with 18 bases between. Written as DNA, the CDR3 is TGTGCTCTTGGGGAACGGGTGTTGGGGGTACTGTACACCGATAAACTCATCTTT. This encodes CALGERVLGVLYTDKLIF.